Following are 25 T cell receptor beta chains from one sample sequenced in a study of blood T cell repertoires in COVID-19. Sequencing used immunoSEQ multiplex PCR; TCRdb keeps in-frame clones, though not all of them. The data hold under 250,000 clones, with almost 90% observed a single time. Sequencing was done on a sample of peripheral blood. These receptors were collected from a woman aged 60-70 years with acute or convalescent COVID-19.

For this clone: The sample has other DNA sequences that encode this CDR3 too. The chain has TRBV18 and TRBJ2-7; D call uncertain. Germline assignment: CDR1 KGHSH and CDR2 LQKENI. V was trimmed by 2 bases and J by 1 base, leaving 6 bases between them. This CDR3 has 13 residues. The CDR3, as DNA: TGTGCCAGCTCACCAGGGCAGTCCTACGAGCAGTACTTC. It encodes CASSPGQSYEQYF.

This sequence joins TRBV6-5 and TRBJ1-3; 7 bases line up with TRBD1. Germline CDR1 is MNHEY and CDR2 is SVGAGI. V lost 0 bases to trimming and J lost 3 bases; unmatched junction nucleotides: 5. CDR3 length: 16 amino acids. The CDR3 loop is CASSYSIGTVGNTIYF. The CDR3, as DNA: TGTGCCAGCAGTTACTCCATTGGGACAGTTGGAAACACCATATATTTT.

In DNA, the CDR3 is TGTGCCAGCTCCCCGACAGGGGCCGCTAGCAATCAGCCCCAGCATTTT. Its translation: CASSPTGAASNQPQHF. The chain links TRBV18 to TRBJ1-5, with TRBD1 matching over 8 bases. Per the germline V gene, CDR1 is KGHSH and CDR2 is LQKENI. After removal of 6 bases from V and 0 bases from J, the junction contained 7 bases not matched to a gene. The CDR3 has 16 amino acids.

About this clone: Other nucleotide sequences in the sample specify the same CDR3. This rearrangement joins TRBV5-1 to TRBJ1-1; 8 bases align to TRBD1. J lost 5 bases, V lost 4 bases, and 7 bases had no gene match. Per germline, CDR1 SGHRS and CDR2 YFSETQ. The CDR3 covers 14 residues. CDR3 amino acids: CASSVTGERTEAFF. In DNA, the CDR3 is TGCGCCAGCAGCGTGACAGGGGAGAGGACTGAAGCTTTCTTT. Supplemented by reference TRBV5-1 and TRBJ1-1, the full variable domain reads KAGVTQTPRYLIKTRGQQVTLSCSPISGHRSVSWYQQTPGQGLQFLFEYFSETQRNKGNFPGRFSGRQFSNSRSEMNVSTLELGDSALYLCASSVTGERTEAFFGQGTRLTVV.

The gene calls are TRBV10-3 and TRBJ1-1, with a possible D match to TRBD1 (5 bases). CDR1 and CDR2 from the germline V gene are ENHRY and SYGVKD. This CDR3 spans 16 amino acids. V was pared by 6 bases and J by 3 bases, with 20 bases between. The CDR3 coding sequence is TGTGCCATCAGGGACCCCTATGGGGGGAGCCACACTGAAGCTTTCTTT. Amino acids: CAIRDPYGGSHTEAFF.

The rearrangement uses TRBV2 and TRBJ1-6; TRBD1 might be the D (5 bases). Germline V gives CDR1 SNHLY, CDR2 FYNNEI. There are 14 residues in the CDR3. The V and J ends lost 7 bases and 8 bases respectively, with 15 bases between them. CDR3 in DNA: TGTGCCAGCACCCGGGCCGGGGGTTATTCACCCCTCCACTTT. Encoded protein: CASTRAGGYSPLHF.

This clone was observed a handful of times. The chain is built from TRBV6-2 or TRBV6-3 and TRBJ2-3; D unclear. V dropped 2 bases and J dropped 2 bases, with 14 bases sitting between them. Looked up from germline, CDR1 is MNHEY and CDR2 is SVGEGT. The CDR3 covers 16 residues. CDR3 bases: TGTGCCAGCAGTTACGAGTTGGGCGAGTCCACAGATACGCAGTATTTT. Its translation is CASSYELGESTDTQYF.

The chain has TRBV4-1 and TRBJ2-3; 8 bases fit TRBD2. The CDR3 has 18 residues. V lost 1 base and J lost 8; bases outside the gene matches: 17. The germline V gene encodes CDR1 MGHRA and CDR2 YSYEKL. The CDR3 DNA sequence: TGCGCCAGCAGCCAAGTCCCCGGCAGCGGACTAGCTTCAGGTACGCAGTATTTT. Encoded protein: CASSQVPGSGLASGTQYF.

The chain is built from TRBV9 and TRBJ2-7; 8 positions match TRBD1. Germline CDR1 is SGDLS and CDR2 is YYNGEE. This CDR3 spans 17 amino acids. With 4 bases clipped from V and 0 bases from J, the junction kept 12 bases outside the gene matches. CDR3 bases: TGTGCCAGCAGCACAGGACAGGGCGGGACTCCCTCCTACGAGCAGTACTTC. Protein: CASSTGQGGTPSYEQYF.

In its sample, this clone was seen once. The chain employs TRBV7-8 and TRBJ2-2; D possibly corresponds to TRBD1 (6 bases). The CDR3 consists of 13 residues. Germline V gives CDR1 SGHVS, CDR2 FQNEAQ. Trimming shortened V by 3 bases and J by 6 bases, and 8 bases separated the two germline ends. CDR3 sequence reads: CASSFQGSGELFF. In nucleotides, the CDR3 is TGTGCCAGCAGCTTCCAGGGGTCCGGGGAGCTGTTTTTT.

The J gene is TRBJ1-3, the V gene TRBV19; D remains unclear. The V and J ends lost 7 bases and 8 bases respectively, with 12 bases between them. CDR3 size: 12 residues. Germline CDR1 is LNHDA and CDR2 is SQIVND (reference sequence). CDR3 in amino acids: CASKKLGDTIYF. The CDR3 region has the DNA TGTGCCAGTAAGAAACTAGGCGACACCATATATTTT.

J is TRBJ2-3 and V is TRBV5-1; the D gene is possibly TRBD2 (6 bases). The CDR3 covers 16 residues. CDR1 SGHRS and CDR2 YFSETQ come from the germline V gene. Trimming shortened V by 0 bases and J by 1 base, and 12 bases separated the two germline ends. The DNA for the CDR3 is TGCGCCAGCAGCTTGGCCCCCGGGGGAGGCACAGATACGCAGTATTTT. Amino acid sequence: CASSLAPGGGTDTQYF.

The V gene is TRBV7-2, the J gene TRBJ2-7, with 7 bases that match TRBD2. Germline V CDR1 and CDR2: SGHTA, FQGNSA. J lost 6 bases, V lost 1 base, and 9 bases had no gene match. The length of the CDR3 is 15 residues. The CDR3 DNA reads TGTGCCAGCAGCTTAGTCGACAGCGGGAAAGGCGAGCAGTACTTC. Protein: CASSLVDSGKGEQYF.

This sequence joins TRBV11-2 and TRBJ2-2; 8 nucleotides match TRBD2. The CDR3 spans 15 residues. The germline V gene has CDR1 SGHAT and CDR2 FQNNGV. Unmatched junction bases numbered 9, after V lost 5 bases and J lost 7 bases. The CDR3 region is CASSISLSGGGELFF. For the CDR3, the DNA is TGTGCCAGCAGCATAAGCCTCAGCGGGGGCGGGGAGCTGTTTTTT.

The chain couples TRBV4-1 to TRBJ2-7; no definite D call. This CDR3 contains 14 residues. CDR1 is MGHRA, CDR2 YSYEKL, per germline. Trimming shortened V by 1 base and J by 4 bases, and 11 bases separated the two germline ends. The CDR3 DNA is TGCGCCAGCAGCCAAGTTGCCAGAAAGTACGAGCAGTACTTC. Residues: CASSQVARKYEQYF.

The genes are TRBV30 and TRBJ1-6, with 7 bases fitting TRBD1. The CDR3 is 14 amino acids. With V trimmed by 2 bases and J by 3 bases, 1 base remained unmatched. Germline V gives CDR1 GTSNPN, CDR2 SVGIG (reference sequence). CDR3 sequence reads: CAWSQGGYNSPLHF. The CDR3 region has the DNA TGTGCCTGGAGTCAGGGGGGCTATAATTCACCCCTCCACTTT.

The chain couples TRBV2 to TRBJ2-3; TRBD1 might be the D (6 bases). The CDR3 has 15 amino acids. The germline CDR1 and CDR2 sequences are SNHLY and FYNNEI. Trimming pared 6 bases from V and 4 bases from J, leaving 17 bases between. The DNA of the CDR3 is TGTGCCAGCAGATCCGGGACAAATGGGGCAGATACGCAGTATTTT. Translated: CASRSGTNGADTQYF.

This clone was found once. V and J are TRBV27 and TRBJ2-2; 15 bases are a match to TRBD2. The CDR3 contains 21 residues. J was trimmed by 4 bases and V by 8 bases; bases with no gene match: 20. CDR1 and CDR2 from the germline V gene are MNHEY and SMNVEV (reference sequence). CDR3 amino acids: CASPWGRNPGLAGGLTGELFF. The CDR3 DNA is TGTGCCAGCCCATGGGGAAGAAATCCGGGACTAGCGGGAGGCCTCACCGGGGAGCTGTTTTTT.

This sequence joins TRBV28 and TRBJ2-7; no reliable D call. V lost 2 bases to trimming and J lost 0 bases, with 17 bases between them. Germline V lookup: CDR1 MDHEN, CDR2 SYDVKM. The CDR3 covers 17 residues. CDR3 in DNA: TGTGCCAGCAGTTTACCCTCGGAGAAAAGGAGCTCCTACGAGCAGTACTTC. Its protein is CASSLPSEKRSSYEQYF.

The chain is built from TRBV7-9 and TRBJ2-1, with D possibly being TRBD2 (5 bases). The germline CDR1 and CDR2 sequences are SEHNR and FQNEAQ (reference sequence). The CDR3 extends over 16 amino acids. V was trimmed by 2 bases and J by 0 bases, leaving 11 bases between them. CDR3 nucleotide sequence: TGTGCCAGCAGCTTAAAAAGCGGTAGCTCCTACAATGAGCAGTTCTTC. Residues: CASSLKSGSSYNEQFF. Full variable domain (outside the CDR3, taken from reference TRBV7-9 and TRBJ2-1): DTGVSQNPRHKITKRGQNVTFRCDPISEHNRLYWYRQTLGQGPEFLTYFQNEAQLEKSRLLSDRFSAERPKGSFSTLEIQRTEQGDSAMYLCASSLKSGSSYNEQFFGPGTRLTVL.

This chain links TRBV7-8 with TRBJ2-3; a possible D gene is TRBD2 (6 bases). Germline V gene sequence: CDR1 SGHVS, CDR2 FQNEAQ. The length of the CDR3 is 18 residues. V was shortened by 2 bases and J by 1 base, with 19 bases between the two germline ends. The CDR3 DNA sequence: TGTGCCAGCAGCTTAAATTCGATGGGTGGAGGGCGCACAGATACGCAGTATTTT. As protein: CASSLNSMGGGRTDTQYF.

The chain employs TRBV9 and TRBJ2-2, with D possibly matching TRBD2 (5 bases). Germline loops: CDR1 SGDLS, CDR2 YYNGEE. The ends were cut back, 4 bases at V and 1 base at J, with 11 bases in the middle. This CDR3 has 15 amino acids. This CDR3 reads CASSPGERNTGELFF. CDR3 nucleotides: TGTGCCAGCAGCCCCGGGGAGCGGAACACCGGGGAGCTGTTTTTT.

This sequence joins TRBV10-3 and TRBJ2-1; TRBD1 agrees at 10 bases. CDR1 and CDR2 from the germline V gene are ENHRY and SYGVKD. This CDR3 region has 14 residues. V was pared by 8 bases and J by 6 bases, with 7 bases of the junction left unmatched. CDR3 sequence: CAIGIRTGGNEQFF. The CDR3 bases are TGTGCCATCGGGATCAGGACAGGGGGCAATGAGCAGTTCTTC.

This chain joins TRBV7-9 and TRBJ2-1; TRBD2 matches 8 bases. J gave up 0 bases and V 3 bases, and 4 bases lay outside the gene matches. This CDR3 has 16 residues. From germline, CDR1 is SEHNR and CDR2 FQNEAQ (reference sequence). The CDR3 coding sequence is TGTGCCAGCAGCTTTAGCGGGATGAGCTCCTACAATGAGCAGTTCTTC. The encoded protein is CASSFSGMSSYNEQFF.

The sample holds a few counts of this clone. The chain carries TRBV28 and TRBJ1-1, with D unresolved. CDR1 MDHEN and CDR2 SYDVKM come from the germline V gene. This CDR3 has 13 amino acids. The V gene lost 6 bases and the J gene lost 2 bases, with 10 bases spanning the gap. CDR3 region: CASSRSENTEAFF. The CDR3 coding sequence is TGTGCCAGCAGCCGGTCTGAAAACACTGAAGCTTTCTTT.